This T cell receptor (beta chain) was profiled in a study of control samples from healthy donors and cancer patients. TCRdb's copy holds only in-frame clones and misses some; the assay was immunoSEQ multiplex PCR. The sample shows over 100,000 clones, approximately 92% of them seen only once. This sequence originates from a middle-aged man in good health. Sequences were obtained from blood.

The CDR3 bases are TGTGCCATCAGTGAGTCGTTCACTGGCTCTGGAAACACCATATATTTT. As protein: CAISESFTGSGNTIYF. This sequence joins TRBV10-3 and TRBJ1-3; no clear D gene. The CDR3 is 16 residues long. Germline V lookup: CDR1 ENHRY, CDR2 SYGVKD. The V end was cut by 0 bases, the J end by 0 bases, with 9 bases between.